Listed here is a single TCR beta chain. These data are taken from a study of blood T cell repertoires in COVID-19. As for the study in general: Samples of COVID-19 (acute and convalescent) were obtained from the United States, Italy and Spain.

This CDR3 has 15 residues. Germline loops: CDR1 SGHTA, CDR2 FQGNSA. V lost 1 base and J 0 bases, leaving 9 bases between the germline ends. Per the authors' pipeline: How many nucleated cells were present was estimated from reference gene primer amplification. The data were produced by immunoSEQ multiplex PCR, yet TCRdb's version contains in-frame clones alone and is incomplete. The V and J calls and clone size come from that table; D and trimming were worked out from the DNA. The sample has fewer than 70,000 clones, around 87% seen once. V is TRBV7-2 and J is TRBJ1-2; D remains unclear. This receptor was obtained from a human donor in a cohort sampled during active COVID-19. The sequencing input was peripheral blood. This chain's CDR3 is CASSLVVRTNYGYTF. The CDR3 DNA sequence: TGTGCCAGCAGCTTAGTTGTCAGAACTAACTATGGCTACACCTTC.